This is a list of T cell receptor beta chains from one sample in a study of OX40 agonist ivuxolimab in advanced cancers. The repertoire was sequenced with immunoSEQ multiplex PCR; TCRdb's copy has only in-frame clones and lacks some. This sample yields around 140,000 clones, of which less than 95% are seen a single time; 1.1% belongs to the top ten. The specimen was CD4+ or CD8+ T cells sorted from blood, collected in a trial of the OX40 agonist ivuxolimab. These receptors all come from an adult with an advanced solid tumor such as melanoma, head and neck, liver or kidney cancer. The CDR3 runs from the conserved cysteine through the conserved F or W. D genes are given only for firm matches. Clone sizes are given selectively: once, few, many, or a class where the clone is expanded.

>-|-|TRBJ2-3|TRBV30
CAAASGAGSDTQYF
TGTGCCGCCGCATCGGGGGCAGGGTCCGATACGCAGTATTTT
>-|TRBD2|TRBJ2-7|TRBV9
CASSPSGSIEQYF
TGTGCCAGCAGCCCTAGCGGAAGCATCGAGCAGTACTTC
>-|-|TRBJ1-5|TRBV5-8
CASREGRNQPQHF
TGTGCCAGCAGAGAGGGGAGGAATCAGCCCCAGCATTTT
>-|-|TRBJ1-4|TRBV21-1
CASSKVTGQGATNEKLFF
TGTGCCAGCAGCAAAGTTACGGGACAGGGGGCAACTAATGAAAAACTGTTTTTT
>-|-|TRBJ1-2|TRBV19
CASSTQGIDGYTF
TGTGCCAGTAGTACTCAGGGGATCGATGGCTACACCTTC
>-|-|TRBJ2-3|TRBV12-5
CASAGADTQYF
TGTGCTAGTGCTGGCGCAGATACGCAGTATTTT
>-|-|TRBJ1-1|TRBV5-1
CASRDNMGNTEAFF
TGCGCCAGCAGGGACAACATGGGCAACACTGAAGCTTTCTTT
>-|-|TRBJ2-3|TRBV9
CASSVTSTDTQYF
TGTGCCAGCAGCGTAACTAGCACAGATACGCAGTATTTT
>-|-|TRBJ1-2|TRBV28
CANRATGAGGYTF
TGTGCCAACAGGGCAACAGGAGCGGGAGGCTACACCTTC
>-|-|TRBJ2-1|TRBV19
CASSISKPNNEQFF
TGTGCCAGTAGTATATCTAAACCAAACAATGAGCAGTTCTTC
>-|-|TRBJ1-5|TRBV7-9
CASSLTSSQPQHF
TGTGCCAGCAGCTTAACGTCGTCTCAGCCCCAGCATTTT
>-|TRBD1|TRBJ2-7|TRBV4-3
CASSQTGGLVYEQYF
TGCGCCAGCAGCCAGACAGGGGGCTTAGTTTACGAGCAGTACTTC
>-|-|TRBJ2-2|TRBV11-3
CASSLEGAPNTGELFF
TGTGCCAGCAGCTTAGAGGGGGCCCCAAACACCGGGGAGCTGTTTTTT
>-|-|TRBJ1-2|TRBV7-9
CASSAPTGIGGGYTF
TGTGCCAGCAGCGCCCCGACAGGCATCGGCGGTGGCTACACCTTC
>few|-|TRBJ1-1|TRBV6-5
CASSHRSGLNTEAFF
TGTGCCAGCAGCCACAGGAGTGGTCTGAACACTGAAGCTTTCTTT
>-|-|TRBJ2-2|TRBV29-1
CSVEKSNTGELFF
TGCAGCGTTGAGAAGTCGAACACCGGGGAGCTGTTTTTT
>-|TRBD1|TRBJ1-2|TRBV11-2
CASSLDPSGGYGYTF
TGTGCCAGCAGCTTAGATCCCTCAGGGGGCTATGGCTACACCTTC
>-|-|TRBJ1-5|TRBV6-5
CASSRQVNQPQHF
TGTGCCAGCAGCCGACAGGTCAATCAGCCCCAGCATTTT
>once|TRBD1|TRBJ1-1|TRBV19
CASSQYRGLMNTEAFF
TGTGCCAGTAGCCAATACAGGGGGCTCATGAACACTGAAGCTTTCTTT
>once|TRBD2|TRBJ2-1|TRBV18
CASSPRTQGLAGGPVGEQFF
TGTGCCAGCTCACCACGGACACAGGGGTTGGCGGGAGGGCCGGTCGGTGAGCAGTTCTTC
>few|-|TRBJ1-2|TRBV19
CASSKGAEIYGYTF
TGTGCCAGTAGTAAAGGGGCCGAAATCTATGGCTACACCTTC
>-|-|TRBJ1-3|TRBV7-3
CASSLGSGNTIYF
TGTGCCAGCAGCTTGGGTTCTGGAAACACCATATATTTT
>-|TRBD2|TRBJ2-3|TRBV29-1
CSAQTSGTDTQYF
TGCAGCGCACAGACTAGCGGCACAGATACGCAGTATTTT
>-|-|TRBJ2-5|TRBV11-2
CASSPRVNRQETQYF
TGTGCCAGCAGCCCCCGAGTCAATCGTCAAGAGACCCAGTACTTC
>-|-|TRBJ2-5|TRBV5-3
CARSWAQETQYF
TGTGCCAGAAGCTGGGCCCAAGAGACCCAGTACTTC
>-|-|TRBJ2-7|TRBV5-1
CASSPWEQGYEQYF
TGCGCCAGCAGCCCCTGGGAACAGGGCTACGAGCAGTACTTC
>-|TRBD1|TRBJ2-6|TRBV18
CASSPYRGTGANVLTF
TGTGCCAGCTCACCTTACAGGGGGACCGGGGCCAACGTCCTGACTTTC
>-|-|TRBJ1-2|TRBV6-5
CASRAGTRGYTF
TGTGCCAGCAGGGCCGGGACTCGAGGCTACACCTTC
>-|TRBD1|TRBJ1-2|TRBV10-2
CASSRQGMNGYTF
TGCGCCAGCAGTCGACAGGGAATGAATGGCTACACCTTC
>-|-|TRBJ2-7|TRBV25-1
CASGVWGSEQYF
TGTGCCAGCGGGGTGTGGGGTAGCGAGCAGTACTTC
>-|-|TRBJ1-5|TRBV27
CAAGGDYSNQPQHF
TGTGCCGCTGGGGGCGACTATAGCAATCAGCCCCAGCATTTT
>-|TRBD1|TRBJ1-4|TRBV5-1
CASSPQMDRAGEKLFF
TGCGCCAGCAGCCCTCAAATGGACAGGGCTGGGGAAAAACTGTTTTTT
>-|TRBD1|TRBJ2-7|TRBV6-6
CASSYSKGAYPYEQYF
TGTGCCAGCAGTTACTCGAAGGGGGCCTATCCCTACGAGCAGTACTTC
>-|-|TRBJ1-2|TRBV6-5
CASSSRPSIFSGYTF
TGTGCCAGCAGCTCCAGGCCCTCTATCTTCTCGGGCTACACCTTC
>-|-|TRBJ1-1|TRBV28
CASSLGEAKAFF
TGTGCCAGCAGTTTAGGGGAAGCTAAAGCTTTCTTT
>-|-|TRBJ2-7|TRBV5-8
CASSRTAVEQYF
TGTGCCAGCAGTAGGACAGCCGTCGAGCAGTACTTC
>-|TRBD1|TRBJ1-5|TRBV5-8
CASSLGDRVYQPQHF
TGTGCCAGCAGCTTGGGAGACAGGGTATACCAGCCCCAGCATTTT
>-|-|TRBJ2-1|TRBV11-3
CASSANQGRLDEQFF
TGTGCCAGCAGCGCCAACCAAGGTAGGCTGGATGAGCAGTTCTTC
>-|TRBD2|TRBJ2-7|TRBV5-4
CASSRMGLATTYEQYF
TGTGCCAGCAGCCGAATGGGACTAGCGACGACCTACGAGCAGTACTTC
>-|-|TRBJ2-7|TRBV5-1
CASRKTTGTYYEQYF
TGCGCCAGCAGAAAGACCACCGGGACTTACTACGAGCAGTACTTC
>-|-|TRBJ1-5|TRBV25-1
CASSDSGAVGDQPQHF
TGTGCCAGCAGTGACTCCGGGGCCGTTGGCGATCAGCCCCAGCATTTT
>-|-|TRBJ1-1|TRBV28
CASSPPGGPFEAFF
TGTGCCAGCAGTCCACCGGGGGGCCCATTTGAAGCTTTCTTT
>-|-|TRBJ2-1|TRBV10-3
CAISGNRESSYNEQFF
TGTGCCATCAGTGGAAACAGGGAGAGCTCCTACAATGAGCAGTTCTTC
>few|-|TRBJ1-2|TRBV25-1
CASNPVNYGYTF
TGTGCCAGCAACCCAGTTAACTATGGCTACACCTTC
>-|-|TRBJ2-1|TRBV29-1
CSVGPVNEQFF
TGCAGCGTTGGTCCCGTCAATGAGCAGTTCTTC
>-|TRBD1|TRBJ2-7|TRBV2
CASRAGQGSYEQYF
TGTGCCAGCAGGGCCGGACAGGGGTCTTACGAGCAGTACTTC
>once|-|TRBJ1-2|TRBV28
CASRGTGKGSYGYTF
TGTGCCAGCAGGGGTACAGGGAAGGGATCCTATGGCTACACCTTC
>-|-|TRBJ2-1|TRBV25-1
CASSGRDFLSGPFF
TGTGCCAGCAGTGGCCGGGACTTCCTTTCGGGCCCGTTCTTC
>-|TRBD2|TRBJ2-1|TRBV2
CASTTGTSGWQFF
TGTGCCAGCACGACCGGGACTAGCGGGTGGCAGTTCTTC
>-|TRBD1|TRBJ1-4|TRBV28
CASSSIGGHEKLFF
TGTGCCAGCAGTTCGATAGGGGGCCATGAAAAACTGTTTTTT
>-|TRBD2|TRBJ2-3|TRBV7-6
CASSLVPSAGGSTDTQYF
TGTGCCAGCAGCTTAGTGCCCTCGGCGGGAGGGTCAACAGATACGCAGTATTTT
>-|-|TRBJ1-4|TRBV7-2
CASTAGSNEKLFF
TGTGCCAGCACGGCAGGGTCTAATGAAAAACTGTTTTTT
>-|TRBD1|TRBJ1-6|TRBV7-2
CASSLAGGQGNVALHF
TGTGCCAGCAGCTTAGCGGGGGGACAGGGGAACGTAGCCCTCCACTTT
>-|-|TRBJ1-4|TRBV27
CASSLMGTNEKLFF
TGTGCCAGCAGTTTAATGGGGACTAATGAAAAACTGTTTTTT
>-|-|TRBJ2-2|TRBV19
CASSIRESNTGELFF
TGTGCCAGTAGTATCAGGGAGTCGAACACCGGGGAGCTGTTTTTT
>-|TRBD2|TRBJ2-2|TRBV29-1
CSVREREDTGELFF
TGCAGCGTTCGTGAGCGGGAGGACACCGGGGAGCTGTTTTTT
>-|-|TRBJ1-1|TRBV28
CASSFLMNWVGNTEAFF
TGTGCCAGCAGTTTCTTAATGAACTGGGTTGGGAACACTGAAGCTTTCTTT
>-|-|TRBJ2-7|TRBV7-3
CASSLTHDRFNEQYF
TGTGCCAGCAGCTTAACTCACGACAGGTTCAACGAGCAGTACTTC
>-|-|TRBJ1-3|TRBV9
CASSDSRGLGNTIYF
TGTGCCAGCAGCGACTCTCGGGGTTTGGGAAACACCATATATTTT